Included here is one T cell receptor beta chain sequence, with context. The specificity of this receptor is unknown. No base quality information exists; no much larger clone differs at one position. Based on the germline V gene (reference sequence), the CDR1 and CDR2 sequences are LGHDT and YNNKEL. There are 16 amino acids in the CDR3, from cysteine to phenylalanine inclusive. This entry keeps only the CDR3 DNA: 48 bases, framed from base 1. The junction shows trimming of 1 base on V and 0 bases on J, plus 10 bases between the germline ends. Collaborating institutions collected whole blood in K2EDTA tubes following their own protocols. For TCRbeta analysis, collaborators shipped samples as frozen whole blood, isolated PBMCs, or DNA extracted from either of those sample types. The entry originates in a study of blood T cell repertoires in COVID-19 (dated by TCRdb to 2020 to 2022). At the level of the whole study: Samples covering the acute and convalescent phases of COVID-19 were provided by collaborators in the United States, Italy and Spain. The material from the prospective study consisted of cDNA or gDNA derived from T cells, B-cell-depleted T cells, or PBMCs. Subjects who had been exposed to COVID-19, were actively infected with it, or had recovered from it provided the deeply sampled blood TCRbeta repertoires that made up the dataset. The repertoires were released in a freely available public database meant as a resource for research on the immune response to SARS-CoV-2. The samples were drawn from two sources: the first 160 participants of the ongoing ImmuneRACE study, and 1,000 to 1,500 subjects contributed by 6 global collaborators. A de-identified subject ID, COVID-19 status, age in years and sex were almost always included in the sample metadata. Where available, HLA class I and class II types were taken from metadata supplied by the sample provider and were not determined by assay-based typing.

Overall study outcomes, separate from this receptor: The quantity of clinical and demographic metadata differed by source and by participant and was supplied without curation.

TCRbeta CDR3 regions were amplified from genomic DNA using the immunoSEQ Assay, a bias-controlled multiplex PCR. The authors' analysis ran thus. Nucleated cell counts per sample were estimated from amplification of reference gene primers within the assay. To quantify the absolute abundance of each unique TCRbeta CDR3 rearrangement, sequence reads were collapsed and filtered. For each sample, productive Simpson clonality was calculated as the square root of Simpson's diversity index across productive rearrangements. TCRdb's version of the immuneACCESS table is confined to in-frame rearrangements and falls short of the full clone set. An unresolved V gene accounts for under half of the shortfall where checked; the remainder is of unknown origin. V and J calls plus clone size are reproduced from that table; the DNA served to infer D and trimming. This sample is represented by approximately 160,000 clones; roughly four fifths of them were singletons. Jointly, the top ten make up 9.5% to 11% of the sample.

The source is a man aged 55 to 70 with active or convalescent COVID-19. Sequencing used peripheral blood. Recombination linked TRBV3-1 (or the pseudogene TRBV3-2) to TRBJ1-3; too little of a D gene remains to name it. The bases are TGTGCCAGCAGCCAAGTTACGAGGCACTCTGGAAACACCATATATTTT. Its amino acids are CASSQVTRHSGNTIYF.